Listed here are 18 T cell receptor beta chains from one sample, sequenced in a study of OX40 agonist ivuxolimab in advanced cancers. The data were produced by immunoSEQ multiplex PCR, yet TCRdb's version contains in-frame clones alone and is incomplete. The table has some 65,000 clones, approximately 86% seen once. The source material was CD4+ or CD8+ T cells sorted from blood, sampled in a trial of the OX40 agonist ivuxolimab. These receptors came from an adult with an advanced solid tumor such as melanoma, head and neck, liver or kidney cancer.

The V call is TRBV5-4, the J call TRBJ1-2; 11 nucleotides agree with TRBD1. The germline gives CDR1 SGHNT, CDR2 YYREEE (reference sequence). V was pared by 2 bases and J by 7 bases, with 4 bases of the junction left unmatched. This CDR3 region has 14 residues. CDR3: CASSFGQGAGGYTF. CDR3 coding DNA: TGTGCCAGCAGCTTCGGACAGGGGGCAGGTGGCTACACCTTC.

The J gene is TRBJ1-1, the V gene TRBV11-2, with D possibly TRBD1 on 5 matching bases. Deletions cut 4 bases from V and 5 bases from J, with 11 bases between. Germline CDR1 SGHAT, CDR2 FQNNGV. CDR3 length equals 13 residues. The CDR3 here is CASSWDFQTEAFF. The CDR3 DNA sequence: TGTGCCAGCAGCTGGGACTTTCAAACTGAAGCTTTCTTT.

The chain combines TRBV7-1 with TRBJ2-3; TRBD1 might be the D (6 bases). TRBV7-1 is assigned to the ORF class and has an uncertain function. With 4 bases removed from V and 1 base from J, the gap between germline ends came to 15 bases. The CDR3 length is 16 residues. This CDR3 reads CASSLVLYRGTDTQYF. As DNA, the CDR3 is TGTGCCAGCAGCTTAGTTCTGTACAGGGGCACAGATACGCAGTATTTT.

The V and J genes are TRBV10-3 and TRBJ1-1; TRBD1 matches 10 bases. The trim removed 6 bases at V and 3 bases at J, leaving 4 bases unmatched. This CDR3 comprises 14 residues. Germline loops: CDR1 ENHRY, CDR2 SYGVKD. CDR3 loop: CAISPDRGDTEAFF. Here the CDR3 DNA reads TGTGCCATCAGCCCGGACAGGGGGGACACTGAAGCTTTCTTT.

V is TRBV7-8 and J is TRBJ2-3, with 9 positions matching TRBD2. The CDR3 runs to 17 residues. Germline V gene lookup returns CDR1 SGHVS and CDR2 FQNEAQ. The V gene end was trimmed by 2 bases and the J gene end by 2 bases; junction bases not matched to a gene: 8. In nucleotides, the CDR3 is TGTGCCAGCAGCTTATTGGGCGGGAGGGCCCCCACAGATACGCAGTATTTT. It translates to CASSLLGGRAPTDTQYF.

V usage is TRBV6-1 and J usage is TRBJ1-2; TRBD1 aligns across 8 bases. J gave up 0 bases and V 6 bases, and 0 bases lay outside the gene matches. Germline CDR1 and CDR2: MNHNS and SASEGT. The CDR3 sequence is 13 residues long. CDR3 bases: TGTGCCAGCAGGACAGGGGCTAACTATGGCTACACCTTC. Its translation: CASRTGANYGYTF.

J is TRBJ1-3 and V is TRBV7-3; the D gene is possibly TRBD1 (5 bases). With 6 bases removed from V and 2 bases from J, the gap between germline ends came to 11 bases. This CDR3 region has 14 residues. Germline assignment: CDR1 SGHTA and CDR2 FQGTGA. The CDR3 region has the DNA TGTGCCAGCAGTCCGGGGCTGCCTGGAAACACCATATATTTT. Its translation is CASSPGLPGNTIYF.

This clone has a single count. The chain combines TRBV7-2 with TRBJ2-3; unclear D gene. Germline-derived CDR1 and CDR2 are SGHTA and FQGNSA. Trimming pared 1 base from V and 0 bases from J, leaving 8 bases between. CDR3 length: 15 residues. The CDR3 loop is CASSLVPSSTDTQYF. The DNA for the CDR3 is TGTGCCAGCAGCTTAGTTCCCTCTAGCACAGATACGCAGTATTTT.

The rearrangement joins TRBV20-1 to TRBJ2-3; no definite D call. V was shortened by 7 bases and J by 3 bases, with 8 bases between the two germline ends. CDR1 is DFQATT, CDR2 SNEGSKA, per germline (reference sequence). CDR3 length equals 11 residues. The chain's CDR3 is CSGVLTDTQYF. CDR3 DNA: TGCAGTGGCGTCTTAACAGATACGCAGTATTTT.

V gene TRBV2 combines with J gene TRBJ2-7, with 14 bases that match TRBD2. This CDR3 spans 16 amino acids. In germline, CDR1 is SNHLY, CDR2 FYNNEI. The V and J ends lost 7 bases and 5 bases, in that order; junction bases with no gene match: 10. DNA for the CDR3: TGTGCCAGCATCCTGGGACTAGCGGGAGATCAAAACGAGCAGTACTTC. Protein sequence: CASILGLAGDQNEQYF.

The V and J genes are TRBV14 and TRBJ2-2, with 8 bases fitting TRBD1. The CDR3 length is 17 residues. Germline lookup yields CDR1 SGHDN and CDR2 FVKESK. With V trimmed by 4 bases and J by 5 bases, 12 bases remained unmatched. The CDR3 region has the DNA TGTGCCAGCAGCCGCGGACAGGGTAGTCTCTTGACCGGGGAGCTGTTTTTT. Amino acids: CASSRGQGSLLTGELFF.

V is TRBV27 and J is TRBJ1-5; D remains ambiguous. V lost 3 bases and J 3 bases, leaving 9 bases between the germline ends. This CDR3 comprises 14 residues. Germline V gene data show CDR1 as MNHEY and CDR2 as SMNVEV (reference sequence). CDR3 in DNA: TGTGCCAGCAGTTTGTTAGGGTTCAATCAGCCCCAGCATTTT. Protein sequence: CASSLLGFNQPQHF.

The rearrangement uses TRBV10-3 and TRBJ2-1; no reliable D call. V lost 3 bases and J 8 bases, leaving 5 bases between the germline ends. Germline CDR1 and CDR2: ENHRY and SYGVKD. The CDR3 is 11 residues long. Here the CDR3 reads CAISERDEQFF. The CDR3 DNA reads as TGTGCCATCAGTGAACGGGATGAGCAGTTCTTC.

This chain links TRBV7-9 with TRBJ2-7, with D unresolved. This CDR3 region has 14 residues. The V end was cut by 2 bases, the J end by 1 base, with 9 bases between. Per germline, CDR1 SEHNR and CDR2 FQNEAQ (reference sequence). The CDR3, as DNA: TGTGCCAGCAGCTTAAGCCCCTCGTCCTACGAGCAGTACTTC. It encodes CASSLSPSSYEQYF.

This clone was counted a few times. The rearrangement joins TRBV5-1 to TRBJ1-4; D possibly corresponds to TRBD1 (5 bases). CDR3 size: 15 residues. Germline-derived CDR1 and CDR2 are SGHRS and YFSETQ. The V and J ends lost 0 bases and 7 bases respectively, with 13 bases between them. The CDR3 loop reads CASSLDGADSEKLFF. The DNA of the CDR3 is TGCGCCAGCAGCTTGGATGGGGCTGATAGTGAAAAACTGTTTTTT.

The chain recombines TRBV9 with TRBJ1-5; D might be TRBD1 (6 bases). This CDR3 has 15 amino acids. Trimming took 4 bases from V and 6 from J, leaving 17 bases between them. CDR1 is SGDLS and CDR2 is YYNGEE in the germline V gene. The CDR3 DNA reads TGTGCCAGCAGCCCCTCTGGACAGACAGCTCAGCCCCAGCATTTT. Protein: CASSPSGQTAQPQHF.

This clone occurred once. This chain connects TRBV2 to TRBJ2-6, with a possible D match to TRBD1 (6 bases). Per the germline V gene, CDR1 is SNHLY and CDR2 is FYNNEI. The V end was cut by 6 bases, the J end by 0 bases, with 9 bases between. CDR3 length equals 15 residues. DNA of the CDR3: TGTGCCAGCAGCACAGGGTTCTCTGGGGCCAACGTCCTGACTTTC. Residues: CASSTGFSGANVLTF. Filled out from reference TRBV2 and TRBJ2-6, the complete variable domain reads EPEVTQTPSHQVTQMGQEVILRCVPISNHLYFYWYRQILGQKVEFLVSFYNNEISEKSEIFDDQFSVERPDGSNFTLKIRSTKLEDSAMYFCASSTGFSGANVLTFGAGSRLTVL.

CDR3 coding DNA: TGTGCCAGCAGTTCAAACAGGGTTGAGCAGTACTTC. Amino acids: CASSSNRVEQYF. The chain employs TRBV28 and TRBJ2-7; possibly TRBD1 for D (6 bases). Trimming stripped 4 bases from V and 7 bases from J, with 11 bases between. The CDR3 spans 12 residues. Germline V gene sequence: CDR1 MDHEN, CDR2 SYDVKM.